These 15 T cell receptor beta chains share one sample of origin, sequenced in a study of T-cell memory formation after mild COVID-19. One entry per CDR3 protein results from TCRdb running MiXCR on the 5' RACE reads. Here the sample spans about 540,000 distinct CDR3 sequences, roughly 22% being singletons. Sequenced sample: PBMCs or a T cell subset sorted from them (not recorded which). The receptors stem from an adult woman who had mild COVID-19 (a few samples of this study predate the infection). Cell type and time point are not known.

This clonotype was seen a handful of times. This chain uses TRBV12-3 or TRBV12-4 with TRBJ2-7, with 7 nucleotides matching TRBD2. J gave up 2 bases and V 7 bases, and 11 bases lay outside the gene matches. This CDR3 is built from 15 residues. The CDR3 coding sequence is TGTGCCAGCACCTCGGCTGCCGGGAGGACCTACGAGCAGTACTTC. As protein: CASTSAAGRTYEQYF.

This clonotype was observed a few times. The chain uses TRBV19 and TRBJ1-1; D call uncertain. The CDR3 sequence is 12 residues long. With 10 bases removed from V and 1 base from J, the gap between germline ends came to 10 bases. Germline CDR1 is LNHDA and CDR2 is SQIVND (reference sequence). The CDR3 sequence: CATSDPNTEAFF. The CDR3, as DNA: TGTGCCACCAGTGACCCGAACACTGAAGCTTTCTTT.

The V gene is TRBV5-1, the J gene TRBJ1-5; 9 bases fit TRBD1. Germline V gene sequence: CDR1 SGHRS, CDR2 YFSETQ. The V segment lost 7 bases and the J segment 0 bases; nucleotides outside the gene matches: 20. The CDR3 runs to 20 residues. Here the CDR3 reads CASQRVTGTGLYFSNQPQHF. CDR3 DNA sequence: TGCGCCAGCCAAAGGGTTACCGGGACAGGGTTGTATTTTAGCAATCAGCCCCAGCATTTT.

This clonotype was found a few times. Written as DNA, the CDR3 is TGTGCCAGCAGTTCCGCGGGAGTTAGGGAGACCCAGTACTTC. It codes for CASSSAGVRETQYF. The chain carries TRBV27 and TRBJ2-5; 7 bases are a match to TRBD2. In germline, CDR1 is MNHEY, CDR2 SMNVEV (reference sequence). J was trimmed by 5 bases and V by 4 bases; bases with no gene match: 7. The CDR3 is 14 amino acids.

V usage is TRBV3-1 and J usage is TRBJ1-1; no reliable D call. This CDR3 contains 13 residues. Deletions cut 0 bases from V and 2 bases from J, with 4 bases between. The germline gives CDR1 LGHDT, CDR2 YNNKEL (reference sequence). The CDR3 nucleotides are TGTGCCAGCAGCCAAGATACTAACACTGAAGCTTTCTTT. Residues: CASSQDTNTEAFF. The variable domain in full, with the rest retrieved from reference TRBV3-1 and TRBJ1-1, is DTAVSQTPKYLVTQMGNDKSIKCEQNLGHDTMYWYKQDSKKFLKIMFSYNNKELIINETVPNRFSPKSPDKAHLNLHINSLELGDSAVYFCASSQDTNTEAFFGQGTRLTVV.

This clonotype turned up a few times. The chain combines TRBV7-9 with TRBJ2-1; possible D gene TRBD2, 6 bases. The CDR3 has 14 amino acids. The germline CDR1 and CDR2 sequences are SEHNR and FQNEAQ (reference sequence). Trimming took 1 base from V and 6 from J, leaving 10 bases between them. For the CDR3, the DNA is TGTGCCAGCAGCTTAGTCGGGAGAGGCAATGAGCAGTTCTTC. This codes for CASSLVGRGNEQFF.

This sequence joins TRBV24-1 and TRBJ2-7, with TRBD1 matching over 9 bases. The V gene's germline CDR1 is KGHDR and CDR2 SFDVKD. The CDR3 spans 14 residues. Trimming cost V 4 bases and J 4 bases; bases outside gene matches: 4. In DNA, the CDR3 is TGTGCCACCAGTGAGCGGGACAGGGAGTACGAGCAGTACTTC. Residues: CATSERDREYEQYF.

J is TRBJ1-1 and V is TRBV2; no definite D call. This CDR3 is built from 14 residues. Trimming removed 6 bases at V and 6 bases at J, with 17 bases between. Germline V CDR1 and CDR2: SNHLY, FYNNEI. CDR3 nucleotide sequence: TGTGCCAGCAGGGAACATGGGAGGGAACCTGAAGCTTTCTTT. Amino acids: CASREHGREPEAFF.

J is TRBJ1-3 and V is TRBV12-3 or TRBV12-4; D gene uncertain. The CDR3 is 14 amino acids. Between the trimmed V and J ends, which lost 8 bases and 2 bases, there was a span of 13 bases. The CDR3 is CASQQWRTGNTIYF. The DNA of the CDR3 is TGTGCCAGCCAGCAGTGGAGAACTGGAAACACCATATATTTT.

The chain carries TRBV29-1 and TRBJ2-3; D might be TRBD2 (5 bases). The CDR3 contains 14 residues. Germline CDR1 is SQVTM and CDR2 is ANQGSEA. Trimming left V 1 base short and J 0 bases short, with 8 bases between. The CDR3 region has the DNA TGCAGCGTTGAAGGGCGGAGGAGCACAGATACGCAGTATTTT. Amino acids: CSVEGRRSTDTQYF.

This clonotype was found a few times. The gene calls are TRBV18 and TRBJ2-7; the D gene is possibly TRBD1 (5 bases). This CDR3 is built from 15 residues. Between the trimmed V and J ends, which lost 4 bases and 5 bases, there was a span of 18 bases. Germline V CDR1 and CDR2: KGHSH, LQKENI. In DNA, the CDR3 is TGTGCCAGCTCACACCGACAGACCTGGGCCCACGAGCAGTACTTC. Residues: CASSHRQTWAHEQYF.

In the case of this clonotype: The junction differs from germline at one of its ends, possibly a read error. J is TRBJ2-7 and V is TRBV6-5; 7 bases line up with TRBD1. CDR1 MNHEY and CDR2 SVGAGI come from the germline V gene. CDR3 length: 18 residues. CDR3 sequence: CASSHSRQGSGKTYEQYF. CDR3 nucleotide sequence: TGTGCCAGCAGTCACTCCCGACAGGGTTCAGGGAAGACCTACGAGCAGTACTTC.

This clonotype was observed a few times. The V and J genes are TRBV29-1 and TRBJ2-1; 7 bases align to TRBD2. Germline V CDR1 and CDR2: SQVTM, ANQGSEA. V lost 4 bases to trimming and J lost 8 bases; unmatched junction nucleotides: 2. The CDR3 length is 11 residues. The CDR3 DNA reads as TGCAGCGTTGGTAGCGGGTATGAGCAGTTCTTC. It specifies CSVGSGYEQFF.

This clonotype was seen only a few times. The chain has TRBV29-1 and TRBJ1-1; perhaps TRBD1 as D (6 bases). Germline lookup yields CDR1 SQVTM and CDR2 ANQGSEA. This CDR3 comprises 14 residues. The V end was cut by 7 bases, the J end by 0 bases, with 15 bases between. The CDR3 bases are TGCAGCGGCGGGACACTGGGGGTGAACACTGAAGCTTTCTTT. Translated, it gives CSGGTLGVNTEAFF.

This clonotype was counted only a few times. The chain couples TRBV6-5 to TRBJ1-2; perhaps TRBD1 as D (6 bases). Per germline, CDR1 MNHEY and CDR2 SVGAGI. The V end was cut by 2 bases, the J end by 4 bases, with 11 bases between. The CDR3 is 14 residues long. CDR3 sequence reads: CASSYRGQRYGYTF. As DNA, the CDR3 is TGTGCCAGCAGTTACCGGGGGCAGCGCTATGGCTACACCTTC.